This entry features one T cell receptor beta chain sequence. This entry is derived from a study of T cell changes during pregnancy in multiple sclerosis. The protocol was immunoSEQ multiplex PCR, while the TCRdb copy is restricted to in-frame clones and leaves out a portion. The repertoire consists of 30,000 or so clones, with 80% to 90% occurring once and the leading ten covering about a tenth. Germline V CDR1 and CDR2: SGHVS, FQNEAQ. The CDR3 covers 12 residues. With 3 bases removed from V and 8 bases from J, the gap between germline ends came to 10 bases. The genes are TRBV7-8 and TRBJ1-1; D remains unclear. This TCR came from a female donor with multiple sclerosis, enrolled in a pregnancy study. The sample consisted of CD8+ T cells from peripheral blood mononuclear cells, taken in the first trimester of pregnancy. The CDR3 bases are TGTGCCAGCAGCTTTTCCGTTATGGAAGCTTTCTTT. This sequence encodes CASSFSVMEAFF.